Listed below are T cell receptor beta chains from one sample, sequenced in a study of T cells after yellow fever vaccination. In TCRdb, the 5' RACE reads were re-called with MiXCR into one record per CDR3 protein. The sample lists a few hundred thousand distinct CDR3 sequences, over 15% occurring once. Source: PBMCs, taken 15 days after the yellow fever booster vaccination. The receptors were gathered from a man aged 25 to 40 who received the YFV17D yellow fever vaccine. Both conserved end residues are part of each CDR3. The D gene is left open where the match is weak. Size values are once, few and many counts, or a class for expanded clones, and some rows have none.

J gene,clone size,D gene,V gene,CDR3 DNA,CDR3 protein
TRBJ2-5,few,-,TRBV5-1,TGCGCCAGCAGCGTTGGACGGGAACTTGAGACCCAGTACTTC,CASSVGRELETQYF
TRBJ2-5,-,TRBD2,TRBV20-1,TGCAGTGCTAGAGAAGCGGGAGGCCCCGAGACCCAGTACTTC,CSAREAGGPETQYF
TRBJ2-2,-,-,TRBV2,TGTGCCAGCAGGGACTCCGACACCGGGGAGCTGTTTTTT,CASRDSDTGELFF
TRBJ2-3,-,-,TRBV19,TGTGCCAGTAGTAAGGGGGGGACAAGCACAGATACGCAGTATTTT,CASSKGGTSTDTQYF
TRBJ1-4,-,-,TRBV6-1,TGTGCCAGCAGTACCTCTTATTCAGGGGTAGCTAATGAAAAACTGTTTTTT,CASSTSYSGVANEKLFF
TRBJ2-5,-,-,TRBV28,TGTGCCAGCAGTCCATTCAGGGAAGAGACCCAGTACTTC,CASSPFREETQYF
TRBJ2-5,few,-,TRBV5-1,TGCGCCAGCAGCTTGGAGTTAGAAGAGACCCAGTACTTC,CASSLELEETQYF
TRBJ1-1,-,-,TRBV15,TGTGCCACCAGCAGAGTGGGGACTGAAGCTTTCTTT,CATSRVGTEAFF
TRBJ2-2,-,TRBD2,TRBV20-1,TGCAGTGCTCGTCCCCACCGACTAGCGGGAATCACCGGGGAGCTGTTTTTT,CSARPHRLAGITGELFF
TRBJ2-7,-,TRBD2,TRBV20-1,TGCAGTGCTAGAGTACTAGCGGGAGGGAACGAGCAGTACTTC,CSARVLAGGNEQYF
TRBJ1-4,once,-,TRBV21-1,-,CASSRWGQGNEKLFF
TRBJ2-3,few,TRBD2,TRBV7-8,TGTGCCAGCAGCTTGGCTAGCGGGAGTGATACGCAGTATTTT,CASSLASGSDTQYF
TRBJ2-1,many,TRBD2,TRBV12-3/TRBV12-4,TGTGCCAGCAGCCACGGACTAGCGGGGATATACAATGAGCAGTTCTTC,CASSHGLAGIYNEQFF
TRBJ2-1,few,-,TRBV11-2,TGTGCCAGCAGCTTAGGGCAGAATGAGCAGTTCTTC,CASSLGQNEQFF
TRBJ1-5,few,-,TRBV6-5,TGTGCCAGCAGTTACAATCTGGGGGGGGGCAATCAGCCCCAGCATTTT,CASSYNLGGGNQPQHF
TRBJ2-3,-,TRBD2,TRBV7-2,TGTGCCAGCAGCTTTCTAGCGGGAGTTCAGGGAGATACGCAGTATTTT,CASSFLAGVQGDTQYF
TRBJ2-1,few,TRBD2,TRBV7-3,TGTGCCAGCAGCTTAGCCGGGACTAGTGTTCATGAGCAGTTCTTC,CASSLAGTSVHEQFF
TRBJ1-1,-,-,TRBV19,TGTGCCAGTAGGCTTGGGGGCACCTCGGTCACTGAAGCTTTCTTT,CASRLGGTSVTEAFF
TRBJ2-1,few,TRBD2,TRBV6-5,TGTGCCAGCAGTTACTGGAGCGGGAGGGCCGATGAGCAGTTCTTC,CASSYWSGRADEQFF
TRBJ1-5,-,-,TRBV12-3/TRBV12-4,TGTGCCAGCAGTCCCCTAGACATCACGAAGCCCCAGCATTTT,CASSPLDITKPQHF
TRBJ1-5,few,TRBD1,TRBV19,TGTGCCAGTAGTAGTCCGGGACAGGGAGGAAATCAGCCCCAGCATTTT,CASSSPGQGGNQPQHF
TRBJ2-7,-,TRBD2,TRBV10-3,TGTGCCATCAGTGAGTCCGCGGGAGAAGACGAGCAGTACTTC,CAISESAGEDEQYF
TRBJ2-1,-,-,TRBV29-1,TGCAGCGTGCGGGACAGTCCCAATGAGCAGTTCTTC,CSVRDSPNEQFF
TRBJ2-1,-,TRBD2,TRBV6-5,TGTGCCAGCAGTTCCGGGACTAGGCAGTTCTTC,CASSSGTRQFF
TRBJ2-6,-,-,TRBV20-1,TGCAGTGCTAGAGGGAGGGGAGAGGGGGGGCGCGGGGCCAACGTCCTGACTTTC,CSARGRGEGGRGANVLTF
TRBJ2-1,few,-,TRBV7-9,TGTGCCAGCAGCCCTCTCTTCTCCGGCAATGAGCAGTTCTTC,CASSPLFSGNEQFF
TRBJ2-1,-,TRBD2,TRBV20-1,TGCAGTGCTCCCCTAGCGGCCGGGGAGTTCTTC,CSAPLAAGEFF
TRBJ2-5,few,-,TRBV7-9,TGTGCCAGCAGCTTAGGGACAGCTGAAGAGACCCAGTACTTC,CASSLGTAEETQYF
TRBJ2-1,many,TRBD2,TRBV7-2,TGTGCCAGCAGCACGACTAGCGGGAGTAGTTTCCATGAGCAGTTCTTC,CASSTTSGSSFHEQFF
TRBJ1-2,many,-,TRBV9,TGTGCCAGCAGCGTAGATCAGACCCCCGAAGTAGGCTACACCTTC,CASSVDQTPEVGYTF
TRBJ2-3,-,TRBD1,TRBV9,TGTGCCAGCAGCGTAGTGGGACAGGAGCAGTATTTT,CASSVVGQEQYF
TRBJ2-3,-,TRBD2,TRBV5-6,TGTGCCAGCACCGAACGAGGGCGGGAGATCGCAGATACGCAGTATTTT,CASTERGREIADTQYF
TRBJ2-3,many,-,TRBV5-1,TGCGCCAGCAGCTTGGAGAGGGATACGCAGTATTTT,CASSLERDTQYF
TRBJ2-5,few,-,TRBV10-3,TGTGCCATCAGTGAGCCCGGGAGCGGGGAGACCCAGTACTTC,CAISEPGSGETQYF
TRBJ2-7,few,TRBD2,TRBV28,TGTGCCAGCAGCCCCGGAGGACTAGACTCGGGGGAGCAGTACTTC,CASSPGGLDSGEQYF
TRBJ2-7,few,-,TRBV12-3/TRBV12-4,TGTGCCAGCGGCGGGATGTCTAGTAGGAAGCAGTACTTC,CASGGMSSRKQYF
TRBJ1-6,-,TRBD1,TRBV29-1,TGCAGCGTTGGCCGGGACAGGAATTCACCCCTCCACTTT,CSVGRDRNSPLHF
TRBJ2-7,-,-,TRBV7-2,TGTGCCAGCAGCTTAGGAAGGAGGTCGGCCTACGAGCAGTACTTC,CASSLGRRSAYEQYF
TRBJ1-5,-,-,TRBV2,TGTGCCAGCAGTGTCGAAGGGGCCGTCCGCAATCAGCCCCAGCATTTT,CASSVEGAVRNQPQHF
TRBJ2-1,few,TRBD2,TRBV5-1,TGCGCCAGCAGCTTGGAACCTGGCGGGAGGGCCTTGGGAATGCAGTTCTTC,CASSLEPGGRALGMQFF
TRBJ1-6,-,-,TRBV2,TGTGCCAGGTCGGGGCCCAACTCACCCCTCCACTTT,CARSGPNSPLHF
TRBJ2-2,few,-,TRBV11-2,TGTGCCAGCAGCTTTCCCCCGGAGGTCGGGGAGCTGTTTTTT,CASSFPPEVGELFF
TRBJ2-5,-,-,TRBV10-2,TGCGCCAGCAGTTCCTTGGACAGCTATATCCAGACCCAGTACTTC,CASSSLDSYIQTQYF
TRBJ2-5,few,-,TRBV11-2,TGTGCCAGCAGCGAGATTCGAGAGACCCAGTACTTC,CASSEIRETQYF
TRBJ1-6,-,-,TRBV5-5,TGTGCCAGCAGCTCCGACGTCACGAGAAACTCGCCCCTCCACTTT,CASSSDVTRNSPLHF
TRBJ2-1,few,-,TRBV30,TGTGCCTGGAGTCATACTTACAATGAGCAGTTCTTC,CAWSHTYNEQFF
TRBJ1-1,-,TRBD1,TRBV15,TGTGCCACCAGCAGGGACAGGGGAAACACTGAAGCTTTCTTT,CATSRDRGNTEAFF
TRBJ1-1,few,-,TRBV12-3/TRBV12-4,TGTGCCAGCAGTTTACGTCAGGTTTTCTTT,CASSLRQVFF
TRBJ1-5,few,TRBD1,TRBV20-1,TGCAGTGCTAGAGATCCGGACAGGAATCAGCCCCAGCATTTT,CSARDPDRNQPQHF
TRBJ2-2,-,TRBD2,TRBV7-8,TGTGCCAGCAGAAGCGGGAGGTTCGCGAACACCGGGGAGCTGTTTTTT,CASRSGRFANTGELFF
TRBJ2-3,-,TRBD2,TRBV3-1,TGTGCCAGCAGCCCGCTCACCGGCGGGGGTACAGATACGCAGTATTTT,CASSPLTGGGTDTQYF
TRBJ2-3,-,TRBD2,TRBV11-2,TGTGCCAGCAGCTTAGATGGTCTAGCGGGTAACCAAGATACGCAGTATTTT,CASSLDGLAGNQDTQYF
TRBJ2-2,few,-,TRBV18,TGTGCCAGCTCACCCAGACTAGAAACCGGGGAGCTGTTTTTT,CASSPRLETGELFF